This T cell receptor (beta chain) appears in the sequencing data of a study of beta chain features in type 1 diabetes. The CDR3 loop spans 13 amino acids. V shed 3 bases, J shed 7 bases, and the junction held 3 bases outside the gene matches. Germline CDR1 SGDLS, CDR2 YYNGEE. Study outcomes and limitations: The study notes PCR might favor shorter templates equally in patients and controls.

Regarding this clone: Its cognate antigen is unknown.

Of the isolated RNA, all was reverse transcribed, and so the sequenced material was expressed TCRB transcripts. This table comes from immunoSEQ multiplex PCR, and its TCRdb copy is limited to in-frame clones, with some not included. The sample contains fewer than 500,000 clones, roughly 13% of which appear only once. The TCR comes from a man aged 25 to 40 in good health. Specimen: naive CD4+ T cells from blood. The chain combines TRBV9 with TRBJ1-1, with 10 nucleotides matching TRBD1. The CDR3 protein is CASSDRDRGEAFF. The CDR3, as DNA: TGTGCCAGCAGCGACCGGGACAGGGGTGAAGCTTTCTTT.